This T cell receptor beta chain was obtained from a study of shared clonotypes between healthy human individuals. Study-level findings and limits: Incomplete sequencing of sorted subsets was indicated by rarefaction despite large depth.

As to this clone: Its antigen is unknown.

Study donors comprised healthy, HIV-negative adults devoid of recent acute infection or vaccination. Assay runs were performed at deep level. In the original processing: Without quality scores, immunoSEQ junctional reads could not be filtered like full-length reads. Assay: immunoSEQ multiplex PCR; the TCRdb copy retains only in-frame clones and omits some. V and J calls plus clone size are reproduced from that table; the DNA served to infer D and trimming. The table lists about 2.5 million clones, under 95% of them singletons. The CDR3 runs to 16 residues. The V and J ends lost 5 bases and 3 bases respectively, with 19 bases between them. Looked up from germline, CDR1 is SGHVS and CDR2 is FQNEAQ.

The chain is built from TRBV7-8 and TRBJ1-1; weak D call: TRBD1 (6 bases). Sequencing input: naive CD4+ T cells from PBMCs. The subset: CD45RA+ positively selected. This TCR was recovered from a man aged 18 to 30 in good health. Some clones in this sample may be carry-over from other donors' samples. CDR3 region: CASSAHRVLSDTEAFF. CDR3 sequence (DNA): TGTGCCAGCAGCGCGCACAGGGTTCTCTCGGACACTGAAGCTTTCTTT. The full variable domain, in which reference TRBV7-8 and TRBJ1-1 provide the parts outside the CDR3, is GAGVSQSPRYKVAKRGQDVALRCDPISGHVSLFWYQQALGQGPEFLTYFQNEAQLDKSGLPSDRFFAERPEGSVSTLKIQRTQQEDSAVYLCASSAHRVLSDTEAFFGQGTRLTVV.